The clone carrying this T cell receptor beta chain showed up just once. Its antigen remains unidentified. This record comes from a study of graft-versus-host responses after intestinal transplantation. Whole-study context: Among the recipients, transplants were multivisceral, liver-intestinal, or isolated intestinal.

Study-level results: GvH clones occurred in recipient marrow; some first appeared in ileum or blood. Researchers found peak circulating GvH clone levels linked to early post-transplant HvG declines.

Assay used: immunoSEQ multiplex PCR; TCRdb lists only in-frame clones, some missing. The sample consists of roughly 8,200 clones, approximately 93% of them appearing once. The CDR3 runs to 14 residues. V lost 4 bases and J lost 5; bases outside the gene matches: 5. Per the germline V gene, CDR1 is MNHNS and CDR2 is SASEGT. Sequences were derived from PBMCs, sampled 11 days after intestinal transplantation. The TCR sequence derives from a human patient who received an intestinal transplant, so some T cells may come from the graft donor. V usage is TRBV6-1 and J usage is TRBJ2-1; 7 bases line up with TRBD1. DNA for the CDR3: TGTGCCAGCAGTGCCCCAGGGGGAAACAATGAGCAGTTCTTC. Its translation: CASSAPGGNNEQFF.